These 20 T cell receptor beta chains originate from one sample sequenced in a study of T-cell memory formation after mild COVID-19. TCRdb used MiXCR to reprocess the 5' RACE reads, holding one entry per CDR3 protein. The data contain approximately 150,000 distinct CDR3 sequences, roughly a fifth of them singletons. The sequencing input was PBMCs or a T cell subset sorted from them (not recorded which). These receptor sequences come from an adult woman who had mild COVID-19 (a few samples of this study predate the infection). Cell type and time point are not known.

The chain carries TRBV18 and TRBJ1-1; TRBD1 is a possible D gene (5 bases). The germline V gene has CDR1 KGHSH and CDR2 LQKENI. Trimming removed 0 bases at V and 0 bases at J, with 8 bases between. The CDR3 consists of 15 residues. The CDR3 DNA sequence: TGTGCCAGCTCACCACCGATAGGGGTGAACACTGAAGCTTTCTTT. Protein sequence: CASSPPIGVNTEAFF.

J is TRBJ2-3 and V is TRBV7-2; 8 bases map to TRBD2. Germline V gives CDR1 SGHTA, CDR2 FQGNSA. The CDR3 length is 16 residues. V trimming: 5 bases; J trimming: 0 bases; junction bases outside the gene matches: 7. This CDR3 reads CASSTTSVISTDTQYF. CDR3 nucleotide sequence: TGTGCCAGCAGCACGACTAGCGTCATTAGCACAGATACGCAGTATTTT.

The rearrangement uses TRBV9 and TRBJ1-2; D may be TRBD1 (5 bases). From germline, CDR1 is SGDLS and CDR2 YYNGEE. V was trimmed by 3 bases and J by 7 bases, leaving 7 bases between them. The CDR3 sequence is 11 residues long. The CDR3 DNA follows: TGTGCCAGCAGCGCCCAGGGTGGCTACACCTTC. Amino acid sequence: CASSAQGGYTF. The variable domain in full, completed from reference TRBV9 and TRBJ1-2, reads DSGVTQTPKHLITATGQRVTLRCSPRSGDLSVYWYQQSLDQGLQFLIQYYNGEERAKGNILERFSAQQFPDLHSELNLSSLELGDSALYFCASSAQGGYTFGSGTRLTVV.

This chain links TRBV6-1 with TRBJ1-5; TRBD1 might be the D (5 bases). The CDR3 runs 12 residues. Between the trimmed V and J ends, which lost 1 base and 12 bases, there was a span of 10 bases. CDR1 and CDR2 from the germline V gene are MNHNS and SASEGT. CDR3 in amino acids: CASSEVGGSQHF. The CDR3 DNA sequence: TGTGCCAGCAGTGAAGTTGGGGGGAGCCAGCATTTT.

The chain uses TRBV5-5 and TRBJ2-3; TRBD2 matches 7 bases. The junction had 8 bases not matched to a gene; V was cut back by 3 bases and J by 4 bases. CDR1 is SGHKS, CDR2 YYEKEE, per germline (reference sequence). This CDR3 has 15 residues. In DNA form, the CDR3 reads TGTGCCAGCAGCTCCGATCCGGGAGGTTCAGATACGCAGTATTTT. Protein: CASSSDPGGSDTQYF.

This clonotype showed up just a few times. The chain couples TRBV6-5 to TRBJ2-7; tentatively, D is TRBD1 (5 bases). The CDR3 covers 15 residues. Trimming took off 6 bases at V and 3 bases at J, with 18 bases between the two ends. Germline V gene data show CDR1 as MNHEY and CDR2 as SVGAGI. Here the CDR3 reads CASRSLGQGLYEQYF. CDR3 nucleotide sequence: TGTGCCAGCAGGTCCCTTGGGCAGGGTCTCTACGAGCAGTACTTC.

This chain connects TRBV10-3 to TRBJ1-1, with D possibly being TRBD1 (5 bases). The CDR3 has 14 amino acids. Germline V lookup: CDR1 ENHRY, CDR2 SYGVKD. Trimming cost V 2 bases and J 5 bases, with 12 bases left between them. The CDR3 DNA follows: TGTGCCATCAGTGAGGGGGGGTTTATGACTGAAGCTTTCTTT. Translating gives CAISEGGFMTEAFF.

This clonotype turned up a few times. The chain combines TRBV18 with TRBJ2-1; D is ambiguous. Trimming shortened V by 5 bases and J by 12 bases, and 14 bases separated the two germline ends. In germline, CDR1 is KGHSH, CDR2 LQKENI. The CDR3 runs 12 residues. CDR3 in amino acids: CASSLPPFGQFF. The DNA for the CDR3 is TGTGCCAGCTCATTACCCCCCTTTGGGCAGTTCTTC.

This clonotype was picked up many times. The rearrangement joins TRBV20-1 to TRBJ2-1, with D unresolved. This CDR3 spans 12 amino acids. Trimming took 4 bases from V and 1 from J, leaving 5 bases between them. The V gene's germline CDR1 is DFQATT and CDR2 SNEGSKA (reference sequence). In DNA, the CDR3 is TGCAGTGCTACATTGTCCTACAATGAGCAGTTCTTC. This gives the protein CSATLSYNEQFF.

This clonotype was counted only a few times. J is TRBJ1-2 and V is TRBV5-1, with 7 bases lining up with TRBD1. The trim removed 0 bases at V and 2 bases at J, leaving 4 bases unmatched. Germline assignment: CDR1 SGHRS and CDR2 YFSETQ. CDR3 length: 15 amino acids. CDR3 loop: CASSLAGQTNYGYTF. The CDR3 bases are TGCGCCAGCAGCTTGGCGGGACAGACAAACTATGGCTACACCTTC.

The sample holds a few counts of this clonotype. This chain links TRBV12-3 or TRBV12-4 with TRBJ1-5; no clear D gene. The CDR3 is 13 amino acids. Trimming took off 1 base at V and 7 bases at J, with 8 bases between the two ends. CDR3 bases: TGTGCCAGCAGTTTAGGGTTCGTGCAGCCCCAGCATTTT. Amino acids: CASSLGFVQPQHF.

Details on this clonotype: This sequence may be a read error, since a much larger clone differs from it by one base. The V and J genes are TRBV7-9 and TRBJ2-5, with 9 positions matching TRBD1. The CDR3 is made up of 14 amino acids. Germline V gene data show CDR1 as SEHNR and CDR2 as FQNEAQ (reference sequence). The CDR3 protein is CASSFGQGRETKYF. The CDR3 bases are TGTGCCAGCAGCTTCGGACAGGGGAGGGAGACCAAGTACTTC.

The chain recombines TRBV5-1 with TRBJ1-5; D is perhaps TRBD1 (6 bases). Germline V gives CDR1 SGHRS, CDR2 YFSETQ. The CDR3 has 16 residues. Trimming cost V 4 bases and J 4 bases, with 18 bases left between them. CDR3 amino acids: CASSRDPGTTNQPQHF. CDR3 nucleotides: TGCGCCAGCAGCCGGGATCCCGGGACAACGAATCAGCCCCAGCATTTT.

This clonotype has more than one count but fewer than ten. The chain is built from TRBV19 and TRBJ1-1; D perhaps matches TRBD1 (5 bases). The CDR3 totals 16 residues. The germline V gene has CDR1 LNHDA and CDR2 SQIVND (reference sequence). V was shortened by 7 bases and J by 1 base, with 19 bases between the two germline ends. CDR3 DNA: TGTGCCAGTACCAAACAGCGGGGCGGCGGGAACACTGAAGCTTTCTTT. It is translated as CASTKQRGGGNTEAFF.

The chain joins TRBV20-1 to TRBJ2-7; 10 positions agree with TRBD2. After removal of 6 bases from V and 2 bases from J, the junction contained 13 bases not matched to a gene. Looked up from germline, CDR1 is DFQATT and CDR2 is SNEGSKA (reference sequence). The CDR3 spans 16 residues. The CDR3 nucleotides are TGCAGTGCCCCCCCCCTAGCGGGGGCGCCCACCTACGAGCAGTACTTC. It encodes CSAPPLAGAPTYEQYF.

J is TRBJ1-3 and V is TRBV29-1; TRBD1 matches 7 bases. The CDR3 loop spans 13 amino acids. Germline V gene lookup returns CDR1 SQVTM and CDR2 ANQGSEA. V shed 6 bases and J 0 bases; nucleotides not matched to a gene: 2. CDR3 region: CSVRDSSGNTIYF. The CDR3 DNA sequence: TGCAGCGTCCGGGACAGCTCTGGAAACACCATATATTTT.

V and J are TRBV7-2 and TRBJ2-5; 16 bases agree with TRBD2. This CDR3 comprises 16 residues. CDR1 and CDR2 from the germline V gene are SGHTA and FQGNSA. V lost 5 bases, J lost 6 bases, and 6 bases stayed unmatched. CDR3 amino acids: CASSPTGLAGGKTQYF. The CDR3 region has the DNA TGTGCCAGCAGCCCGACGGGACTAGCGGGGGGGAAGACCCAGTACTTC.

The J gene is TRBJ2-2, the V gene TRBV20-1; no clear D gene. The CDR3 consists of 16 residues. Germline lookup yields CDR1 DFQATT and CDR2 SNEGSKA (reference sequence). V gave up 0 bases and J gave up 0 bases, with 11 bases separating them. The CDR3 spells CSARDPSGSNTGELFF. The CDR3, as DNA: TGCAGTGCTAGAGATCCATCCGGGTCGAACACCGGGGAGCTGTTTTTT.

V usage is TRBV11-2 and J usage is TRBJ1-1; TRBD1 agrees at 7 bases. The CDR3 length is 21 residues. After removal of 4 bases from V and 9 bases from J, the junction contained 32 bases not matched to a gene. CDR1 SGHAT and CDR2 FQNNGV come from the germline V gene. CDR3 nucleotides: TGTGCCAGCAGCTCCCACAAACAGGGGTTCAAAACTGGGGGCCCACCTGGGAAAGCTTTCTTT. Translating gives CASSSHKQGFKTGGPPGKAFF. Full variable domain (missing parts from reference TRBV11-2 and TRBJ1-1): EAGVAQSPRYKIIEKRQSVAFWCNPISGHATLYWYQQILGQGPKLLIQFQNNGVVDDSQLPKDRFSAERLKGVDSTLKIQPAKLEDSAVYLCASSSHKQGFKTGGPPGKAFFGQGTRLTVV.

The rearrangement links TRBV5-1 to TRBJ2-7, with 7 nucleotides matching TRBD2. The junction had 5 bases not matched to a gene; V was cut back by 3 bases and J by 2 bases. Looked up from germline, CDR1 is SGHRS and CDR2 is YFSETQ. The length of the CDR3 is 14 residues. DNA for the CDR3: TGCGCCAGCAGCTCCGGGACTACGACCTACGAGCAGTACTTC. Translating it yields CASSSGTTTYEQYF.